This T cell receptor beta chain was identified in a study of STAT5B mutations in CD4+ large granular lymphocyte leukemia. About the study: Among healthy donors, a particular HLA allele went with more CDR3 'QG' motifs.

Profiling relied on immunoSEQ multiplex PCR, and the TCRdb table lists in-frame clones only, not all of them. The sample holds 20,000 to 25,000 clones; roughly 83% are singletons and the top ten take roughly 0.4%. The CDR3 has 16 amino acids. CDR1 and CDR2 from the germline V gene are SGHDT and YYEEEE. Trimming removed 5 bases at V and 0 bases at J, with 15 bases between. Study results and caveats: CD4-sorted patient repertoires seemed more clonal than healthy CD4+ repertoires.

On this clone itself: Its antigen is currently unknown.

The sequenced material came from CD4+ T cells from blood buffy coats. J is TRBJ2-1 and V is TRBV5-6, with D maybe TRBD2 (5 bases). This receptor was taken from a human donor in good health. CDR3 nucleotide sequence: TGTGCCAGCAGTTGGACTTCTTCGAGCTCCTACAATGAGCAGTTCTTC. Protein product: CASSWTSSSSYNEQFF.